The clone carrying this T cell receptor (beta chain) was detected a few times. The same CDR3 is also encoded by other DNA sequences in this sample. The data derive from a study of shared clonotypes between healthy human individuals. Germline V gene lookup returns CDR1 SGHRS and CDR2 YFSETQ. V was trimmed by 0 bases and J by 9 bases, leaving 4 bases between them. The CDR3 has 12 amino acids. Clones were sequenced by immunoSEQ multiplex PCR, and TCRdb holds only the in-frame ones, with some missing. The table lists over 2 million clones, 85% to 95% of them singletons, with 0.1% to 0.15% in the top ten. The V gene is TRBV5-1, the J gene TRBJ1-6, with D uncertain. The sequence was obtained from a young man in good health. What was sequenced was naive CD4+ T cells sorted from blood. Indicated subset: CD45RA+ positively selected. This CDR3 reads CASSLDGSPLHF. CDR3 nucleotide sequence: TGCGCCAGCAGCTTGGATGGTTCACCCCTCCACTTT.